Below, 32 T cell receptor beta chains from the same sample are listed, as sequenced in a study of human thymus T cells. Thymic material originated from resections removed in the course of corrective heart surgery. Data came from immunoSEQ multiplex PCR; TCRdb stores just in-frame clones and leaves some out. The top ten clones hold around 0.022% of a sample with some 130,000 clones, just under 95% of them seen once. The sequenced sample was thymus tissue. Receptor source: a boy in the first two years of life with a congenital heart defect but otherwise immunologically healthy.

The chain is built from TRBV5-1 and TRBJ1-2; D is unresolved. Trimming pared 0 bases from V and 0 bases from J, leaving 9 bases between. This CDR3 has 15 amino acids. Germline V gene sequence: CDR1 SGHRS, CDR2 YFSETQ. This CDR3 is CASSLEGGTNYGYTF. The CDR3 DNA reads TGCGCCAGCAGCTTGGAGGGCGGTACTAACTATGGCTACACCTTC.

The chain links TRBV11-3 to TRBJ2-5; perhaps TRBD1 as D (6 bases). CDR3 length: 13 residues. Germline CDR1 SGHNT, CDR2 YENEEA. Trimming removed 0 bases at V and 4 bases at J, with 6 bases between. The CDR3 bases are TGTGCCAGCAGCTTAGAAGGGGGAGAGACCCAGTACTTC. Translated, it gives CASSLEGGETQYF.

The chain recombines TRBV15 with TRBJ2-5; 10 bases align to TRBD2. V trimming: 0 bases; J trimming: 4 bases; junction bases outside the gene matches: 14. This CDR3 is built from 19 residues. Germline-derived CDR1 and CDR2 are LNHNV and YYDKDF (reference sequence). Written as DNA, the CDR3 is TGTGCCACCAGCAGAGACCGGGATAGCGGGGGGAGGGATCGAGAGACCCAGTACTTC. It yields the protein CATSRDRDSGGRDRETQYF.

The rearrangement uses TRBV5-5 and TRBJ2-7; no clear D gene. The CDR3 covers 16 residues. Trimming took 0 bases from V and 3 from J, leaving 16 bases between them. Germline CDR1 SGHKS, CDR2 YYEKEE (reference sequence). The CDR3 DNA reads TGTGCCAGCAGCTTGGTCGACCGCAACCACAACTACGAGCAGTACTTC. Encoded protein: CASSLVDRNHNYEQYF.

The chain combines TRBV30 with TRBJ1-2; D call uncertain. CDR1 and CDR2 from the germline V gene are GTSNPN and SVGIG (reference sequence). V was pared by 3 bases and J by 4 bases, with 18 bases between. The CDR3 has 15 amino acids. CDR3 in amino acids: CAWSEGERVFYGYTF. DNA for the CDR3: TGTGCCTGGAGCGAGGGAGAGCGGGTATTCTATGGCTACACCTTC.

The CDR3: CASSLGLKGETQFF. CDR3 sequence (DNA): TGTGCCAGCTCACTAGGACTTAAGGGAGAGACGCAGTTCTTC. V usage is TRBV18 and J usage is TRBJ2-1; tentative D call: TRBD2 (5 bases). The CDR3 spans 14 residues. Germline-derived CDR1 and CDR2 are KGHSH and LQKENI. Trimming removed 4 bases at V and 12 bases at J, with 19 bases between.

This clone was observed a few times. CDR3 sequence reads: CASSSGRATEAFF. The CDR3 bases are TGTGCCAGCAGCTCCGGGCGGGCCACTGAAGCTTTCTTT. The V gene is TRBV6-5, the J gene TRBJ1-1; D unresolved. The V gene's germline CDR1 is MNHEY and CDR2 SVGAGI. The CDR3 extends over 13 amino acids. Trimming took off 6 bases at V and 4 bases at J, with 12 bases between the two ends.

The DNA for the CDR3 is TGTGCCAGCAGCGTTGACGGAGCGAACCAAGAGACCCAGTACTTC. Residues: CASSVDGANQETQYF. This sequence joins TRBV9 and TRBJ2-5; D ambiguous. The CDR3 sequence is 15 residues long. V lost 2 bases and J 0 bases, leaving 11 bases between the germline ends. The V gene's germline CDR1 is SGDLS and CDR2 YYNGEE.

The chain carries TRBV27 and TRBJ2-3; D is possibly TRBD2 (5 bases). From germline, CDR1 is MNHEY and CDR2 SMNVEV (reference sequence). This CDR3 has 16 residues. V shed 4 bases and J shed 7 bases, with 21 bases lying between them. CDR3 sequence: CASSSPTGLGENTQYF. Written as DNA, the CDR3 is TGTGCCAGCAGTTCCCCCACCGGGTTGGGAGAAAATACGCAGTATTTT.

V and J are TRBV7-2 and TRBJ2-1; 14 bases match TRBD2. Germline V gene data show CDR1 as SGHTA and CDR2 as FQGNSA. Germline trimming cut 3 bases from V and 5 bases from J; bases unmatched to any gene: 9. CDR3 length: 18 residues. DNA of the CDR3: TGTGCCAGCAGCTTGTCCCGACTAGCGGGGGGGCAACACAATGAGCAGTTCTTC. The encoded protein is CASSLSRLAGGQHNEQFF. The whole variable domain, remainder taken from reference TRBV7-2 and TRBJ2-1, is GAGVSQSPSNKVTEKGKDVELRCDPISGHTALYWYRQSLGQGLEFLIYFQGNSAPDKSGLPSDRFSAERTGGSVSTLTIQRTQQEDSAVYLCASSLSRLAGGQHNEQFFGPGTRLTVL.

The V call is TRBV21-1, the J call TRBJ1-5. TRBV21-1 is a listed pseudogene. The CDR3 runs 14 residues. CDR3 sequence (DNA): TGTGCCAGCAGCAATCGGGGGCAGGGTCAGCCCCAGCATTTT. It yields the protein CASSNRGQGQPQHF.

The chain employs TRBV29-1 and TRBJ2-3; TRBD2 matches at 13 bases. V gave up 0 bases and J gave up 1 base; unmatched junction bases: 4. Germline V gene data show CDR1 as SQVTM and CDR2 as ANQGSEA. The CDR3 is 17 amino acids. In DNA form, the CDR3 reads TGCAGCGTTGAAGATCTTGGACTAGCGGGGGGCACAGATACGCAGTATTTT. Translating it yields CSVEDLGLAGGTDTQYF.

CDR3 DNA: TGCGCCAGCAGCTTTAGCCTTGTTATGGCCACTGAAGCTTTCTTT. Its protein is CASSFSLVMATEAFF. The V and J genes are TRBV5-1 and TRBJ1-1; no firm D call. Per the germline V gene, CDR1 is SGHRS and CDR2 is YFSETQ. The CDR3 sequence is 15 residues long. With 2 bases removed from V and 4 bases from J, the gap between germline ends came to 15 bases.

This chain connects TRBV4-1 to TRBJ2-1; D is unclear. The CDR3 is 17 amino acids. Germline V CDR1 and CDR2: MGHRA, YSYEKL. V was clipped by 0 bases and J by 4 bases, with 16 bases between them. The DNA for the CDR3 is TGCGCCAGCAGCCAAGAAAAGGGCCAGCCCCTTTACAATGAGCAGTTCTTC. It yields the protein CASSQEKGQPLYNEQFF.

The chain joins TRBV7-2 to TRBJ1-1; D is unresolved. CDR1 is SGHTA and CDR2 is FQGNSA in the germline V gene. The CDR3 has 15 residues. Trimming took off 1 base at V and 7 bases at J, with 16 bases between the two ends. The CDR3 spells CASSLERVSLLEAFF. CDR3 sequence (DNA): TGTGCCAGCAGCTTAGAACGGGTGTCTCTTCTTGAAGCTTTCTTT.

The genes are TRBV5-1 and TRBJ2-1; D not resolved. From germline, CDR1 is SGHRS and CDR2 YFSETQ. The CDR3 contains 15 residues. Trimming removed 0 bases from V and 0 bases from J, with 7 bases in between. The CDR3 DNA is TGCGCCAGCAGCTTGGGTGGAAGCTCCTACAATGAGCAGTTCTTC. Translated: CASSLGGSSYNEQFF.

This chain connects TRBV7-8 to TRBJ2-3; 11 nucleotides match TRBD1. With 3 bases clipped from V and 5 bases from J, the junction kept 7 bases outside the gene matches. Germline V gene sequence: CDR1 SGHVS, CDR2 FQNEAQ. This CDR3 contains 16 residues. This chain's CDR3 is CASSFIRDRGLDTQYF. CDR3 DNA sequence: TGTGCCAGCAGCTTTATCCGGGACAGGGGGTTAGATACGCAGTATTTT.

The rearrangement uses TRBV7-2 and TRBJ1-3; unclear D gene. Germline assignment: CDR1 SGHTA and CDR2 FQGNSA. V was pared by 5 bases and J by 0 bases, with 11 bases between. The CDR3 is 15 residues long. DNA for the CDR3: TGTGCCAGCAGCCCTCCCGGTTTCTCTGGAAACACCATATATTTT. Encoded protein: CASSPPGFSGNTIYF. Using reference TRBV7-2 and TRBJ1-3 for the parts outside the CDR3, the full variable domain is GAGVSQSPSNKVTEKGKDVELRCDPISGHTALYWYRQSLGQGLEFLIYFQGNSAPDKSGLPSDRFSAERTGGSVSTLTIQRTQQEDSAVYLCASSPPGFSGNTIYFGEGSWLTVV.

The gene calls are TRBV4-3 and TRBJ2-7; no firm D call. Germline V lookup: CDR1 LGHNA, CDR2 YSLEER. Deletions cut 1 base from V and 5 bases from J, with 15 bases between. This CDR3 is built from 15 residues. Here the CDR3 DNA reads TGCGCCAGCAGCCAAGGGTTCCGGCTTGAGGACGAGCAGTACTTC. It is translated as CASSQGFRLEDEQYF.

This chain connects TRBV28 to TRBJ1-5; no definite D call. This CDR3 has 12 residues. CDR1 is MDHEN, CDR2 SYDVKM, per germline. Trimming pared 2 bases from V and 7 bases from J, leaving 6 bases between. As DNA, the CDR3 is TGTGCCAGCAGTTTAGGGCCACAGCCCCAGCATTTT. Amino acids: CASSLGPQPQHF.

This chain connects TRBV11-2 to TRBJ2-7; tentatively, D is TRBD2 (6 bases). Between the trimmed V and J ends, which lost 5 bases and 7 bases, there was a span of 21 bases. The germline CDR1 and CDR2 sequences are SGHAT and FQNNGV. This CDR3 is 15 amino acids long. This CDR3 is CASSLTPGLRTEQYF. As DNA, the CDR3 is TGTGCCAGCAGCCTGACTCCGGGACTCCGTACGGAGCAGTACTTC.

This clone was detected once. The chain recombines TRBV2 with TRBJ1-1, with TRBD1 as a possible D gene (5 bases). This CDR3 is 13 amino acids long. Germline V gene lookup returns CDR1 SNHLY and CDR2 FYNNEI. CDR3 residues: CASRGAGNTEAFF. Here the CDR3 DNA reads TGTGCTTCACGAGGGGCGGGGAACACTGAAGCTTTCTTT. Full variable domain (remainder filled in from reference TRBV2 and TRBJ1-1): EPEVTQTPSHQVTQMGQEVILRCVPISNHLYFYWYRQILGQKVEFLVSFYNNEISEKSEIFDDQFSVERPDGSNFTLKIRSTKLEDSAMYFCASRGAGNTEAFFGQGTRLTVV.

The chain employs TRBV12-5 and TRBJ1-6, with D perhaps matching TRBD1 (6 bases). Germline V CDR1 and CDR2: LGHNT, FRNRAP. The CDR3 is 15 residues long. V lost 0 bases, J lost 9 bases, and 12 bases lay in between. DNA of the CDR3: TGTGCTAGTGGTTTGGTGTCGGGGGGCAGTTCACCCCTCCACTTT. Amino acids: CASGLVSGGSSPLHF.

V and J are TRBV4-2 and TRBJ2-1, with a weak D call TRBD2 (5 bases). With 1 base removed from V and 0 bases from J, the gap between germline ends came to 10 bases. This CDR3 spans 16 amino acids. Germline loops: CDR1 LGHNA, CDR2 YNFKEQ. DNA of the CDR3: TGTGCCAGCAGCCAAGGGATAGAGGGCTCCTACAATGAGCAGTTCTTC. Translating gives CASSQGIEGSYNEQFF.

This clone is a singleton in its sample. This chain connects TRBV5-1 to TRBJ1-1; TRBD1 is a possible D gene (5 bases). CDR1 is SGHRS, CDR2 YFSETQ, per germline. The CDR3 covers 13 residues. The V gene lost 2 bases and the J gene lost 2 bases, with 7 bases spanning the gap. The DNA of the CDR3 is TGCGCCAGCAGCTTAGACAGAAACACTGAAGCTTTCTTT. Its translation is CASSLDRNTEAFF.

J is TRBJ2-7 and V is TRBV7-2; D tentatively fits TRBD1 or TRBD2 (5 bases each). V gave up 4 bases and J gave up 5 bases, with 15 bases separating them. Germline V gene data show CDR1 as SGHTA and CDR2 as FQGNSA. This CDR3 is 14 amino acids long. The CDR3 nucleotides are TGTGCCAGCAGCTCCCCCGGTTGGGACCACGAGCAGTACTTC. Translation: CASSSPGWDHEQYF.

The rearrangement links TRBV15 to TRBJ2-3; 14 nucleotides line up with TRBD2. Germline V gives CDR1 LNHNV, CDR2 YYDKDF (reference sequence). V trimming: 5 bases; J trimming: 3 bases; junction bases outside the gene matches: 19. The CDR3 is 21 amino acids. CDR3 coding DNA: TGTGCCACCAGCGGGCCGGGACTAGCGGGGGCCTACAGGGTTGGTACAGATACGCAGTATTTT. Protein sequence: CATSGPGLAGAYRVGTDTQYF.

The rearrangement joins TRBV7-2 to TRBJ1-3; possibly TRBD1 for D (6 bases). The germline CDR1 and CDR2 sequences are SGHTA and FQGNSA. Between the trimmed V and J ends, which lost 1 base and 5 bases, there was a span of 15 bases. The CDR3 has 16 amino acids. The CDR3 sequence is CASSLVAGVNRNTIYF. The DNA for the CDR3 is TGTGCCAGCAGCTTAGTAGCAGGGGTAAATAGAAACACCATATATTTT.

This clone was recorded a few times. The chain combines TRBV5-1 with TRBJ1-6; D call uncertain. This CDR3 is built from 14 residues. V shed 7 bases and J shed 15 bases, with 23 bases lying between them. Germline lookup yields CDR1 SGHRS and CDR2 YFSETQ. The CDR3 is CASSYPGRRGDLHF. In DNA, the CDR3 is TGCGCCAGCTCTTATCCGGGCCGCCGGGGTGACCTCCACTTT.

The chain joins TRBV12-5 to TRBJ2-5, with D hard to call. The CDR3 has 16 residues. The germline V and J ends were trimmed by 3 bases and 5 bases, with 19 bases remaining between them. Germline lookup yields CDR1 LGHNT and CDR2 FRNRAP. As DNA, the CDR3 is TGTGCTAGTGGTTTTAGTGGCCACCCATTAAGGGAGACCCAGTACTTC. This codes for CASGFSGHPLRETQYF.

The chain employs TRBV11-3 and TRBJ2-5; D possibly corresponds to TRBD2 (6 bases). Per germline, CDR1 SGHNT and CDR2 YENEEA. The CDR3 consists of 16 residues. Trimming removed 1 base at V and 5 bases at J, with 17 bases between. The CDR3 region has the DNA TGTGCCAGCAGCTTAGTTTTTCTAGCGACGAAGGAGACCCAGTACTTC. As protein: CASSLVFLATKETQYF.

This chain uses TRBV5-6 with TRBJ2-2; the match to TRBD1 covers 8 bases. Germline values: CDR1 SGHDT, CDR2 YYEEEE. The trim removed 0 bases at V and 2 bases at J, leaving 3 bases unmatched. There are 16 residues in the CDR3. CDR3 residues: CASSLARGPNTGELFF. In DNA form, the CDR3 reads TGTGCCAGCAGCTTGGCCAGGGGGCCCAACACCGGGGAGCTGTTTTTT.